This T cell receptor beta chain is from a study of T cell responses to AZD1222 COVID-19 vaccine. Study results and limitations: The study sampled repertoires only after the peak T cell response. Donors skewed white British and female; clonal diversity was possibly underestimated. Unmutated variant regions reportedly attract nearly half of all spike-specific TCRs. Dominant at 160-218 and 743-854, vaccine-associated CD4 TCRs also spanned spike.

TCRdb's table, derived via immunoSEQ multiplex PCR, lists solely in-frame clones and lacks some. The repertoire holds some 130,000 clones, 75% to 90% seen once, with around 1.6% in the top ten. Details on this clone: Its antigen is as yet unknown.

CDR3 length equals 12 residues. The V gene's germline CDR1 is SGHNT and CDR2 YENEEA. V dropped 10 bases and J dropped 9; count of bases not matched to a gene: 7. This receptor was taken from an adult in good health. The sequencing here drew on peripheral blood, taken on day 0 of AZD1222 vaccination. The chain joins TRBV11-3 to TRBJ2-1, with 9 bases aligning to TRBD2. CDR3 nucleotides: TGTGCCACAAATAGCGGGAGCGGTGAGCAGTTCTTC. Translation gives CATNSGSGEQFF.